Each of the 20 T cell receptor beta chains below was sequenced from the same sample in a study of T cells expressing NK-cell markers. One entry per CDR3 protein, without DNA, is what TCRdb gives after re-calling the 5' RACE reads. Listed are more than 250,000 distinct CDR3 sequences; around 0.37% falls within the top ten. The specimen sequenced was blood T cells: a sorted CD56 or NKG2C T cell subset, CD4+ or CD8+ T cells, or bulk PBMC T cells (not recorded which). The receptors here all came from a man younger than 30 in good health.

CDR3 in amino acids: CASSLATQGETEAFF. The rearrangement links TRBV5-4 to TRBJ1-1; checking the TCRdb D call of TRBD1 is not possible without DNA. The germline CDR1 and CDR2 sequences are SGHNT and YYREEE (reference sequence). The CDR3 is made up of 15 amino acids.

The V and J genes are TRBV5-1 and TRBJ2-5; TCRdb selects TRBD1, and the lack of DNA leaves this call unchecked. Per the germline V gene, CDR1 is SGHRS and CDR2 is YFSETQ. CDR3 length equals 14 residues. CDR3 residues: CAYPSARGEETQYF.

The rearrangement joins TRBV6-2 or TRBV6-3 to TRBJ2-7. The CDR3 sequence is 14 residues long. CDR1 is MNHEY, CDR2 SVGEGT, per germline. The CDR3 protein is CASSRTGTFYEQYF.

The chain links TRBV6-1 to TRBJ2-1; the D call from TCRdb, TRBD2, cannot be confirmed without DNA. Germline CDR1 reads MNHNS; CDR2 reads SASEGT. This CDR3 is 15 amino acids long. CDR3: CASSPAGTYNNEQFF.

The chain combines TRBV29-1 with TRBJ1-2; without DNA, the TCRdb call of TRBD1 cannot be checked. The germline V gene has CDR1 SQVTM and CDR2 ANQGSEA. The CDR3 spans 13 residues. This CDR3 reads CSVPDRASYGYTF.

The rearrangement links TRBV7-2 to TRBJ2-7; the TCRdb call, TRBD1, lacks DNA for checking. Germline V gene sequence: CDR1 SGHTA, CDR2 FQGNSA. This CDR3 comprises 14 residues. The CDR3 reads CASRPGQGYHEQYF.

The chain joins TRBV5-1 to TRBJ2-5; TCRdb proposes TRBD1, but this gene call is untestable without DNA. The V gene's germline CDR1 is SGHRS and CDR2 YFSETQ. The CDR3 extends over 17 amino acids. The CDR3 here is CASSLAGAGEYQETQYF. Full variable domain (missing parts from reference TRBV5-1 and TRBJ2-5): KAGVTQTPRYLIKTRGQQVTLSCSPISGHRSVSWYQQTPGQGLQFLFEYFSETQRNKGNFPGRFSGRQFSNSRSEMNVSTLELGDSALYLCASSLAGAGEYQETQYFGPGTRLLVL.

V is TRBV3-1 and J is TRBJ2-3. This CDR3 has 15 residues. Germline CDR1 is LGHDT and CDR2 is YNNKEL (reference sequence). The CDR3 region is CASSPVSSGTDTQYF.

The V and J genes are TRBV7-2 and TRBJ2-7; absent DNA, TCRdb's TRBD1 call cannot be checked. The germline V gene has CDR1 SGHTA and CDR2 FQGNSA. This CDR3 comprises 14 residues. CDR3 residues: CASSARDRGYEQYF.

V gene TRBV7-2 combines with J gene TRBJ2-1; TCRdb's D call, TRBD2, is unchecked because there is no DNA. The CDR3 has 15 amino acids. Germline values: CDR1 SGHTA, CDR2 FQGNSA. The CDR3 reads CASSLILLAGEKQFF.

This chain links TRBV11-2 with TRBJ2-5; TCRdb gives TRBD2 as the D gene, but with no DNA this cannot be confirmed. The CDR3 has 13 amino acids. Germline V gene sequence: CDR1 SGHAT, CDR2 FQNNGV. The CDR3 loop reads CASSSGRWETQYF.

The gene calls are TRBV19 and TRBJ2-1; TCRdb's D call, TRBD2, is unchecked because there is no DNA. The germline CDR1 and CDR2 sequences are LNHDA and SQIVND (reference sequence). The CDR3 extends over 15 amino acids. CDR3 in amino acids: CASSSPGGRAFEQFF. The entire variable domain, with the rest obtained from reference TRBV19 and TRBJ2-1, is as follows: DGGITQSPKYLFRKEGQNVTLSCEQNLNHDAMYWYRQDPGQGLRLIYYSQIVNDFQKGDIAEGYSVSREKKESFPLTVTSAQKNPTAFYLCASSSPGGRAFEQFFGPGTRLTVL.

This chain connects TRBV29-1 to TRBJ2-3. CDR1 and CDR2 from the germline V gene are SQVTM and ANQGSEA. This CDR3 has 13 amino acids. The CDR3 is CSVAGLITDTQYF.

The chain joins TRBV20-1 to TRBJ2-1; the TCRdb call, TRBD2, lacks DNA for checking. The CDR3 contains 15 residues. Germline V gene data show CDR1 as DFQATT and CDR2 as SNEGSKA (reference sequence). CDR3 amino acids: CSARSVPSGYNEQFF.

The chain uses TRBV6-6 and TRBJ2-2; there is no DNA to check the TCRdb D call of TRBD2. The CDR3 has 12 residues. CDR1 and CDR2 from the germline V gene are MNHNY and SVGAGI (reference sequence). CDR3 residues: CASSPLDGELFF.

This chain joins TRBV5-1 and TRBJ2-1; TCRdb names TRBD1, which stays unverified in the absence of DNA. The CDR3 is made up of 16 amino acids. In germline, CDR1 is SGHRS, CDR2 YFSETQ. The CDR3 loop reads CASSPGKGTLYNEQFF.

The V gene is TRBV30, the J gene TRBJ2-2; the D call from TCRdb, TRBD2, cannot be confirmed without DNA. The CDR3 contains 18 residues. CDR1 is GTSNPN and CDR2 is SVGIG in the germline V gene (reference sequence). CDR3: CAWRTGLAGPTNTGELFF.

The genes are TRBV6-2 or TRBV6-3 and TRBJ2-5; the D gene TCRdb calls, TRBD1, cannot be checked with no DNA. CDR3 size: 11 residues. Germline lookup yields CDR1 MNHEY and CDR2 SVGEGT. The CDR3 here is CATTPGGTQYF.

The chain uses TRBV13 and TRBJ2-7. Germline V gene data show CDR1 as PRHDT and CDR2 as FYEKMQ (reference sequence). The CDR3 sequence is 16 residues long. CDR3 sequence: CASSPHQAASSYEQYF.

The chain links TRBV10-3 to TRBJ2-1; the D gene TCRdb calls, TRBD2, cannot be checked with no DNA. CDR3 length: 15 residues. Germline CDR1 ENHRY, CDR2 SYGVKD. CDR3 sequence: CAISSTSPSYNEQFF.